This T cell receptor (beta chain) was identified in a study of blood T cell repertoires in COVID-19. The germline V gene has CDR1 MNHEY and CDR2 SVGAGI. This CDR3 is built from 11 residues. Trimming shortened V by 7 bases and J by 4 bases, and 8 bases separated the two germline ends. Under the authors' procedure: Cell counts per sample came from amplifying reference gene primers. Method: immunoSEQ multiplex PCR; TCRdb's copy keeps in-frame clones and lacks some. The D gene and trimming were derived from the DNA, and the V and J assignments and clone size from that table. The table records more than 95,000 clones, around nine tenths of them present only once.

The V and J genes are TRBV6-5 and TRBJ2-7; perhaps TRBD1 as D (5 bases). This receptor was obtained from an elderly woman with acute or convalescent COVID-19. Sequenced sample: peripheral blood. This chain's CDR3 is CASTQGYEQYF. The DNA of the CDR3 is TGTGCCAGCACCCAGGGTTACGAGCAGTACTTC.